This TCR beta chain was documented in a study of spatial heterogeneity in lung cancer. The overall study: Detection of beta-chain sequences consistently exceeded that of alpha-chain sequences.

At least ten counts were recorded for this clonotype. Its specificity is not known. A unique molecular identifier was carried by every single TCR cDNA molecule. TCRdb used MiXCR to reprocess the 5' RACE reads, holding one entry per CDR3 protein. The sample includes tens of thousands of distinct CDR3 sequences, 5.5% to 8.5% of them seen just once. Time point in this sample: sample taken at primary tumor resection. The sequenced material consisted of unsorted whole RNA from tumor, nontumor lung or frozen PBMC. Patients with untreated early-stage non-small cell lung cancer, numbering approximately 79, were the donors. CDR1 is MGHRA, CDR2 YSYEKL, per germline. The CDR3 is made up of 14 amino acids. Germline trimming cut 7 bases from V and 0 bases from J; bases unmatched to any gene: 5. Broader study findings: Ubiquitous expanded tumor TCRs showed up in blood more at resection than follow-up.

This sequence originates from a male donor with early-stage non-small cell lung cancer. The sample in question was PBMCs, obtained at surgery. This rearrangement joins TRBV4-1 to TRBJ1-1; 7 nucleotides agree with TRBD1. The CDR3 bases are TGCGCCAGCAAGGGGGCTCCCGTGAACACTGAAGCTTTCTTT. It codes for CASKGAPVNTEAFF.